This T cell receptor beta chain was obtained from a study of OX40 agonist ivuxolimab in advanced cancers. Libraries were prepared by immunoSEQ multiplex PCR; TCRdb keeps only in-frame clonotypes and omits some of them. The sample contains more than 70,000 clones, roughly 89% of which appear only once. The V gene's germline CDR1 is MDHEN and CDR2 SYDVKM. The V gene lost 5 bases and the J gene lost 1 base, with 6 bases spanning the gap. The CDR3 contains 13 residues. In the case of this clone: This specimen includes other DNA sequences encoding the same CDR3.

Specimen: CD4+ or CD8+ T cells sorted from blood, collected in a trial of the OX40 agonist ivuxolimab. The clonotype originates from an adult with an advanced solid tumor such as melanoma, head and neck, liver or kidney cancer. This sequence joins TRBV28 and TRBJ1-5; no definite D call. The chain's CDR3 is CASSLGSNQPQHF. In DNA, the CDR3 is TGTGCCAGCAGTCTAGGGAGCAATCAGCCCCAGCATTTT.